This is a list of T cell receptor beta chains from one sample in a study of Tregs in tolerant kidney transplant recipients. The assay was immunoSEQ multiplex PCR, and TCRdb's table has in-frame clones only and misses some. There are approximately 30,000 clones in the sample; roughly four fifths occur only once, and around 2% lies in the top ten. No cognate antigen is known for these TCRs. Material: Tregs from blood cultured with allogeneic cells. Receptors were obtained from a human donor in good health. Both conserved end residues are part of each CDR3. The D gene is left open where the match is weak. Not every row has a clone size; where given, it reads once, few, many or a size class.

j_call,v_call,clone_size,d_call,cdr3_aa,cdr3_nt
TRBJ1-1,TRBV5-1,NA,NA,CASSLAAGAGTEAFF,TGCGCCAGCAGCTTGGCCGCCGGTGCGGGCACTGAAGCTTTCTTT
TRBJ1-2,TRBV7-9,medium-sized,NA,CASSLAEGTRGYTF,TGTGCCAGCAGCTTAGCGGAGGGGACGCGGGGCTACACCTTC
TRBJ2-7,TRBV7-2,NA,NA,CASSLGNMGGEQYF,TGTGCCAGCAGCTTAGGTAACATGGGGGGCGAGCAGTACTTC
TRBJ2-3,TRBV7-9,NA,NA,CASSLGGAGGRTDTQYF,TGTGCCAGCAGCTTGGGCGGGGCGGGCGGAAGGACAGATACGCAGTATTTT
TRBJ2-7,TRBV5-4,NA,NA,CASSSDYEQYF,TGTGCCAGCAGCTCAGACTACGAGCAGTACTTC
TRBJ1-1,TRBV19,NA,NA,CASRWGANTEAFF,TGTGCCAGCAGGTGGGGAGCGAACACTGAAGCTTTCTTT
TRBJ2-5,TRBV27,NA,NA,CASSLSYRQETQYF,TGTGCCAGCAGTTTATCTTACCGCCAAGAGACCCAGTACTTC
TRBJ2-1,TRBV11-2,NA,TRBD2,CASSPLAGQYNEQFF,TGTGCCAGCAGCCCGCTAGCGGGACAATACAATGAGCAGTTCTTC
TRBJ2-2,TRBV7-6,NA,TRBD1,CASSLDRGTGELFF,TGTGCCAGCAGCCTGGACAGGGGAACCGGGGAGCTGTTTTTT
TRBJ2-1,TRBV6-5,NA,NA,CASSYGGEQFF,TGTGCCAGCAGTTACGGGGGTGAGCAGTTCTTC
TRBJ2-7,TRBV4-2,NA,NA,CASSQPGPFYEQYF,TGTGCCAGCAGCCAACCGGGACCTTTCTACGAGCAGTACTTC
TRBJ2-2,TRBV19,NA,NA,CASSIDPRRSGELFF,TGTGCCAGTAGTATAGACCCTCGAAGGTCCGGGGAGCTGTTTTTT
TRBJ2-5,TRBV27,NA,NA,CASGRVQETQYF,TGTGCCAGCGGCAGGGTTCAAGAGACCCAGTACTTC
TRBJ1-1,TRBV9,once,NA,CASSQGQTTEAFF,TGTGCCAGCAGTCAGGGGCAGACCACTGAAGCTTTCTTT
TRBJ1-3,TRBV4-2,NA,TRBD1,CASSQVGGRGTSGNTIYF,TGTGCCAGCAGCCAAGTAGGGGGCAGGGGGACGTCTGGAAACACCATATATTTT
TRBJ2-3,TRBV6-6,NA,NA,CASRPTVSSTDTQYF,TGTGCCAGCAGACCGACAGTTTCTAGCACAGATACGCAGTATTTT
TRBJ1-2,TRBV29-1,medium-sized,NA,CSVDDLQRGTF,TGCAGCGTTGATGATCTCCAACGGGGAACCTTC
TRBJ2-1,TRBV27,NA,NA,CASSSTARRREGAYNEQFF,TGTGCCAGCAGTTCCACCGCACGACGACGAGAGGGGGCCTACAATGAGCAGTTCTTC
TRBJ1-3,TRBV5-5,NA,NA,CASSPPGGRSGNTIYF,TGTGCCAGCAGCCCTCCGGGAGGGAGGTCTGGAAACACCATATATTTT
TRBJ1-1,TRBV18,NA,NA,CASSERGPSSAFF,TGTGCCAGCTCAGAACGAGGTCCCTCCAGCGCTTTCTTT
TRBJ1-2,TRBV6-5,NA,NA,CASSFAGPYGYTF,TGTGCCAGCAGTTTCGCGGGGCCCTATGGCTACACCTTC
TRBJ1-5,TRBV12-5,medium-sized,NA,CASGFDQPQHF,TGTGCTAGTGGTTTCGATCAGCCCCAGCATTTT
TRBJ1-3,TRBV18,NA,NA,CASSKGSGNTIYF,TGTGCCAGCTCCAAAGGATCTGGAAACACCATATATTTT
TRBJ2-3,TRBV7-2,few,TRBD2,CASSFASLAEQYF,TGTGCCAGCAGCTTCGCGTCACTAGCGGAGCAGTATTTT
TRBJ2-1,TRBV7-9,few,NA,CASSLRGRSFFNEQFF,TGTGCCAGCAGCTTAAGGGGCAGGTCCTTTTTTAATGAGCAGTTCTTC
TRBJ2-7,TRBV18,NA,NA,CASSPLSRGEQYF,TGTGCCAGCTCCCCGTTGTCTAGGGGCGAGCAGTACTTC
TRBJ1-2,TRBV6-6,NA,NA,CASRQQGYYGYTF,TGTGCCAGCAGGCAACAGGGTTACTATGGCTACACCTTC
TRBJ1-5,TRBV6-5,NA,NA,CASKANSNQPQHF,TGTGCCAGCAAGGCGAATAGCAATCAGCCCCAGCATTTT
TRBJ1-5,TRBV4-2,NA,NA,CASSQDNQPQHF,TGTGCCAGCAGCCAAGATAATCAGCCCCAGCATTTT
TRBJ2-1,TRBV7-6,NA,NA,CASSSWEGQQAGQFF,TGTGCCAGCAGCTCTTGGGAGGGACAACAGGCTGGGCAGTTCTTC
TRBJ1-5,TRBV30,NA,NA,CAWATTNNQPQHF,TGTGCCTGGGCCACGACGAACAATCAGCCCCAGCATTTT
TRBJ2-1,TRBV18,NA,NA,CASSPKTYNEQFF,TGTGCCAGCTCACCAAAGACCTACAATGAGCAGTTCTTC
TRBJ2-1,TRBV5-1,NA,NA,CASSRIGPEQFF,TGCGCCAGCAGCCGGATTGGCCCTGAGCAGTTCTTC
TRBJ2-3,TRBV29-1,NA,NA,CSVDLPSDTQYF,TGCAGCGTTGACCTTCCCTCAGATACGCAGTATTTT
TRBJ1-6,TRBV7-2,NA,NA,CASSAENSPLHF,TGTGCCAGCAGCGCGGAGAATTCACCCCTCCACTTT
TRBJ1-2,TRBV5-4,NA,NA,CASSYGNRYGYTF,TGTGCCAGCAGCTACGGGAATCGCTATGGCTACACCTTC
TRBJ2-1,TRBV7-2,NA,TRBD1,CASSSQGPYNEQFF,TGTGCCAGCAGCTCACAGGGGCCTTACAATGAGCAGTTCTTC
TRBJ1-4,TRBV4-3,NA,NA,CASSRGPGVREKLFF,TGCGCCAGCAGCCGAGGTCCAGGGGTTAGAGAAAAACTGTTTTTT
TRBJ2-6,TRBV5-1,NA,TRBD1,CASSLESGGSGANVLTF,TGCGCCAGCAGCTTGGAGTCAGGGGGCTCTGGGGCCAACGTCCTGACTTTC
TRBJ1-1,TRBV5-1,NA,TRBD1,CASSLTGVTEAFF,TGCGCCAGCAGCCTGACAGGGGTGACTGAAGCTTTCTTT
TRBJ2-2,TRBV19,NA,TRBD2,CASSQLAPRRTGELFF,TGTGCCAGTAGCCAACTAGCGCCGCGGAGGACCGGGGAGCTGTTTTTT
TRBJ1-5,TRBV6-5,NA,TRBD1,CASSYWTGYQPQHF,TGTGCCAGCAGTTACTGGACAGGGTATCAGCCCCAGCATTTT
TRBJ1-2,TRBV11-3,NA,NA,CASSSPRGDDSYGYTF,TGTGCCAGCAGCTCCCCCCGAGGGGATGACAGCTATGGCTACACCTTC
TRBJ1-1,TRBV4-1,few,NA,CASSQGARTEAFF,TGCGCCAGCAGCCAGGGGGCGAGAACTGAAGCTTTCTTT
TRBJ2-5,TRBV10-3,NA,TRBD1,CAISGFVTGGRETQYF,TGTGCCATCAGTGGATTCGTGACAGGGGGCAGGGAGACCCAGTACTTC
TRBJ2-3,TRBV29-1,NA,NA,CSVGDANTQYF,TGCAGCGTCGGGGATGCAAATACGCAGTATTTT
TRBJ1-1,TRBV7-2,once,NA,CASSSQGITEAFF,TGTGCCAGCAGCTCACAGGGTATCACTGAAGCTTTCTTT
TRBJ1-5,TRBV19,few,NA,CASSIAAAAGQPQHF,TGTGCCAGTAGTATCGCGGCAGCGGCCGGGCAGCCCCAGCATTTT
TRBJ1-6,TRBV7-6,few,NA,CASSLAQAPLILHF,TGTGCCAGCAGCTTAGCTCAGGCTCCTTTAATCCTCCACTTT
TRBJ2-3,TRBV7-8,NA,NA,CASFPHLGGTDTQYF,TGTGCCAGCTTCCCCCATTTGGGGGGCACAGATACGCAGTATTTT
TRBJ1-1,TRBV5-1,NA,NA,CASSDGGQNTEAFF,TGCGCCAGCAGCGATGGGGGCCAGAACACTGAAGCTTTCTTT
TRBJ2-3,TRBV5-6,NA,NA,CASSLAGTRADTQYF,TGTGCCAGCAGCTTGGCCGGGACTCGGGCAGATACGCAGTATTTT
TRBJ1-2,TRBV6-5,medium-sized,NA,CASSYSRTARDGYTF,TGTGCCAGCAGTTACTCGAGGACAGCAAGGGATGGCTACACCTTC
TRBJ1-2,TRBV6-1,NA,NA,CASSEAGTPFGYTF,TGTGCCAGCAGTGAAGCGGGGACCCCCTTTGGCTACACCTTC
TRBJ2-7,TRBV5-1,NA,TRBD1,CASSLPGQLYEQYF,TGCGCCAGCAGCCTACCGGGACAGCTCTACGAGCAGTACTTC
TRBJ1-4,TRBV5-1,NA,NA,CASSPGGRIWEKLFF,TGCGCCAGCAGCCCGGGCGGTAGGATTTGGGAAAAACTGTTTTTT
TRBJ1-1,TRBV6-6,NA,NA,CASTPPQGRAEAFF,TGTGCCAGCACCCCACCCCAGGGCCGTGCTGAAGCTTTCTTT
TRBJ1-5,TRBV4-3,NA,TRBD1,CASSQTGQDNQPQHF,TGCGCCAGCAGCCAGACGGGACAGGACAATCAGCCCCAGCATTTT
TRBJ1-2,TRBV20-1,NA,NA,CSARGPGLHTF,TGCAGTGCTAGAGGGCCGGGGCTACACACCTTC